The source of this T cell receptor (beta chain) is a study of T cell responses to AZD1222 COVID-19 vaccine. General observations from the study: Spike as a whole was targeted by vaccine-associated CD4 TCRs, dominant at 160-218 and 743-854. Seropositivity was recorded at baseline in only 6 or 7 AZD1222 recipients.

This clone was picked up one time. Its cognate antigen is unknown. Sequenced by immunoSEQ multiplex PCR; TCRdb stores in-frame clones only, minus some. The sample has tens of thousands of clones, around 85% seen once. In germline, CDR1 is MNHEY, CDR2 SVGEGT. There are 15 residues in the CDR3. With 0 bases clipped from V and 2 bases from J, the junction kept 3 bases outside the gene matches. This receptor was taken from an adult who received the AZD1222 COVID-19 vaccine. Sequenced material: peripheral blood, taken 28 days after the second AZD1222 dose. The chain recombines TRBV6-2 or TRBV6-3 with TRBJ2-5, with TRBD2 identical over 7 bases. The CDR3 reads CASSYSGLTQETQYF. CDR3 DNA sequence: TGTGCCAGCAGTTACTCGGGACTAACTCAAGAGACCCAGTACTTC.